The source of this TCR beta chain is a study of blood T cells in healthy people across ages. A second PCR, run for roughly 7 to 11 cycles, used a sample-barcoded 5' primer plus a J-beta primer mix. TCRdb passed the 5' RACE reads through MiXCR, listing each CDR3 protein once. The table includes roughly 500,000 distinct CDR3 sequences, roughly a quarter detected once. There are many counts of this clonotype. The specimen sequenced was blood. The TCR comes from a woman in her 70s in good health.

The CDR3 is CASSLAAGETQYF. In DNA form, the CDR3 reads TGTGCCAGCAGCCTAGCGGCCGGAGAGACCCAGTACTTC. The chain carries TRBV6-5 and TRBJ2-5, with 7 nucleotides matching TRBD2. The CDR3 totals 13 residues. The J segment lost 4 bases and the V segment lost 6 bases, leaving 5 bases of the junction unmatched. Germline V gene data show CDR1 as MNHEY and CDR2 as SVGAGI.